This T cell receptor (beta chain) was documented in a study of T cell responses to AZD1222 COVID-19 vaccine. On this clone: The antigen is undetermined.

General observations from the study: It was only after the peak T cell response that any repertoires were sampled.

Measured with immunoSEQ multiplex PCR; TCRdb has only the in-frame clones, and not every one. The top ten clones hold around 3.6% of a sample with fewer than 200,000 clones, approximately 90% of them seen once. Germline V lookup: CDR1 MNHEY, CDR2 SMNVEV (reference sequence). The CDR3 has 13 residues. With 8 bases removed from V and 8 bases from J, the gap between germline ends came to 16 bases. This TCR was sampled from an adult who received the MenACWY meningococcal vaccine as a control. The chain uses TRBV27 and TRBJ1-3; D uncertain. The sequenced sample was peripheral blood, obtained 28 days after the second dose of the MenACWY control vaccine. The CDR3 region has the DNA TGTGCCAGCTCAGAGGGAGGAGGAGACACCATATATTTT. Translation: CASSEGGGDTIYF.